The entry that follows covers one T cell receptor (beta chain) sequence. Antigen unknown. The data were taken from a study of T cells in Graves' hyperthyroidism and ophthalmopathy. Findings of the study overall: From stable hyperthyroidism, ophthalmopathy was separated by a 13 V-J model.

Amplified regions were TCR beta CDR3 sequences from RNA transcripts. HTBI primers were the set used in a first-round RT-PCR of the TCR CDR3. Via MiXCR, TCRdb re-called the multiplex PCR reads, giving one row per CDR3 protein. The sample has 250,000 to 400,000 distinct CDR3 sequences, roughly 15% seen once. Germline values: CDR1 SGDLS, CDR2 YYNGEE. Trimming took 0 bases from V and 8 from J, leaving 14 bases between them. The CDR3 has 14 residues. Based on clinical symptoms, serum thyroxine and TRAb, thyroid ultrasound and orbital computed tomography, diagnoses were reached. V usage is TRBV9 and J usage is TRBJ1-1, with D possibly matching TRBD1 (6 bases). The source is a woman aged 40 to 50 with Graves' ophthalmopathy. Sequencing was performed on blood. DNA for the CDR3: TGTGCCAGCAGCGTAGTGAGCGGGGGCGGGGAAGCTTTCTTT. Its protein product is CASSVVSGGGEAFF.